Following are 19 T cell receptor beta chains from one sample sequenced in a study of neoadjuvant anti-PD-1 for oral cavity cancer. TCRdb's table, derived via immunoSEQ multiplex PCR, lists solely in-frame clones and lacks some. There are 9,500 to 15,000 clones in the sample; around 60% occur only once, and under 7.5% lies in the top ten. The material sequenced was tumor tissue, taken before nivolumab (anti-PD-1) treatment. These receptors all stem from a person between 35 and 79 years old with oral cavity squamous cell carcinoma. The donor label of this sample is uncertain.

The CDR3 sequence: CASTWKPGDTQYF. In nucleotides, the CDR3 is TGTGCCAGCACCTGGAAGCCGGGAGATACGCAGTATTTT. V gene TRBV7-2 combines with J gene TRBJ2-3; D gene ambiguous. V gave up 7 bases and J gave up 5 bases, with 13 bases separating them. This CDR3 region has 13 residues. From germline, CDR1 is SGHTA and CDR2 FQGNSA.

The chain is built from TRBV28 and TRBJ1-2; D might be TRBD1 (5 bases). In germline, CDR1 is MDHEN, CDR2 SYDVKM. There are 12 residues in the CDR3. V was cut by 8 bases and J by 7 bases, with 14 bases left in between. CDR3 residues: CASGAGKSGYTF. CDR3 sequence (DNA): TGTGCCAGCGGGGCAGGAAAAAGTGGCTACACCTTC.

The rearrangement joins TRBV5-6 to TRBJ2-1; TRBD1 might be the D (6 bases). The CDR3 length is 15 residues. The ends were cut back, 6 bases at V and 6 bases at J, with 19 bases in the middle. Germline CDR1 SGHDT, CDR2 YYEEEE. Here the CDR3 DNA reads TGTGCCAGCAACCCGCAAGCCGGGACAAGCAATGAGCAGTTCTTC. Its translation is CASNPQAGTSNEQFF.

DNA of the CDR3: TGTGCCAGCAGCTTAGGAGGGGGGATGAACACTGAAGCTTTCTTT. It translates to CASSLGGGMNTEAFF. The chain combines TRBV7-2 with TRBJ1-1; a weak D match, TRBD1 (6 bases). V lost 1 base and J 0 bases, leaving 9 bases between the germline ends. The CDR3 sequence is 15 residues long. Germline values: CDR1 SGHTA, CDR2 FQGNSA.

This clone was detected only a few times. DNA of the CDR3: TGTGCCAGCAGCCCCCGGGTGACCAATGGTGAGCAGTTCTTC. This codes for CASSPRVTNGEQFF. The chain has TRBV7-2 and TRBJ2-1; D gene ambiguous. Germline CDR1 and CDR2: SGHTA and FQGNSA. V was clipped by 5 bases and J by 9 bases, with 17 bases between them. The CDR3 is 14 amino acids.

Concerning this clone itself: The sample holds other DNA sequences that translate to the same CDR3. The gene calls are TRBV6-1 and TRBJ1-6, with unresolved D. The germline V gene has CDR1 MNHNS and CDR2 SASEGT. The length of the CDR3 is 13 residues. The V end lost 6 bases, the J end lost 5 bases, and 8 bases lay between the germline ends. CDR3: CASSGLDNSPLHF. The CDR3, as DNA: TGTGCCAGCAGCGGCTTGGATAATTCACCCCTCCACTTT.

This clone was counted a single time. The chain joins TRBV19 to TRBJ2-1; D may be TRBD1 or TRBD2 (5 bases each). V lost 1 base and J lost 11, with 18 bases in between. The CDR3 has 15 residues. The germline V gene has CDR1 LNHDA and CDR2 SQIVND (reference sequence). DNA of the CDR3: TGTGCCAGTAGTATAGGTCAGGGAGAGTCGATAAAGCAGTTCTTC. It codes for CASSIGQGESIKQFF.

The chain joins TRBV6-6 to TRBJ2-3; D is unresolved. The CDR3 sequence is 13 residues long. Trimming removed 5 bases at V and 3 bases at J, with 9 bases between. Germline lookup yields CDR1 MNHNY and CDR2 SVGAGI (reference sequence). CDR3: CASSPRATDTQYF. DNA for the CDR3: TGTGCCAGCAGTCCCCGAGCGACAGATACGCAGTATTTT.

The chain recombines TRBV5-8 with TRBJ2-1, with 7 bases that match TRBD1. V shed 0 bases, J shed 2 bases, and the junction held 2 bases outside the gene matches. Per germline, CDR1 SGHTS and CDR2 YDEGEE. The CDR3 is made up of 15 amino acids. The CDR3 is CASSLGQGPYNEQFF. The CDR3 bases are TGTGCCAGCAGCTTGGGACAGGGCCCCTACAATGAGCAGTTCTTC.

The table lists this clone with a few counts. This chain links TRBV5-1 with TRBJ2-1; D uncertain. V was shortened by 4 bases and J by 10 bases, with 15 bases between the two germline ends. The CDR3 contains 13 residues. CDR1 is SGHRS, CDR2 YFSETQ, per germline. DNA of the CDR3: TGCGCCAGCAGCAGACGAAACAGCTTCGAGCAGTTCTTC. Its protein is CASSRRNSFEQFF.

The chain has TRBV15 and TRBJ1-5; no clear D gene. Germline loops: CDR1 LNHNV, CDR2 YYDKDF (reference sequence). The CDR3 runs to 16 residues. V lost 5 bases to trimming and J lost 0 bases, with 14 bases between them. The CDR3 sequence: CATSDGGRASNQPQHF. The DNA for the CDR3 is TGTGCCACCAGCGACGGCGGGAGGGCTAGCAATCAGCCCCAGCATTTT.

This rearrangement joins TRBV14 to TRBJ2-3; the match to TRBD2 covers 13 bases. Germline CDR1 is SGHDN and CDR2 is FVKESK. V gave up 1 base and J gave up 15 bases; unmatched junction bases: 13. The CDR3 spans 16 residues. The CDR3 is CASSQVSGTSGTEGYF. The DNA of the CDR3 is TGTGCCAGCAGCCAAGTTTCCGGGACTAGCGGGACCGAGGGATATTTT.

This clone occurred a few times. The genes are TRBV14 and TRBJ2-1, with TRBD2 matching over 9 bases. Germline CDR1 SGHDN, CDR2 FVKESK. This CDR3 region has 15 residues. Trimming took 4 bases from V and 7 from J; bases not matched to a gene: 8. The CDR3 protein is CASSLAGEVSNEQFF. The CDR3 bases are TGTGCCAGCAGCCTAGCGGGAGAGGTTAGTAATGAGCAGTTCTTC.

The chain is built from TRBV7-2 and TRBJ2-5, with a weak D call TRBD2 (5 bases). The CDR3 length is 14 residues. The V end lost 5 bases, the J end lost 4 bases, and 14 bases lay between the germline ends. Germline CDR1 SGHTA, CDR2 FQGNSA. This chain's CDR3 is CASSAYGRGETQYF. The CDR3 DNA reads TGTGCCAGCAGCGCATACGGACGGGGAGAGACCCAGTACTTC.

The genes are TRBV14 and TRBJ2-7; D remains unclear. V lost 0 bases and J 4 bases, leaving 7 bases between the germline ends. Germline assignment: CDR1 SGHDN and CDR2 FVKESK. The CDR3 sequence is 13 residues long. As DNA, the CDR3 is TGTGCCAGCAGCCAAGATCTTGGGTACGAGCAGTACTTC. Encoded protein: CASSQDLGYEQYF.

This clone is medium-sized (0.01 to 0.1%) by share. The rearrangement joins TRBV19 to TRBJ2-1; 7 bases match TRBD1. Losses at the gene ends were 5 bases for V and 0 bases for J; bases not matched to a gene: 4. The CDR3 has 15 amino acids. Germline CDR1 and CDR2: LNHDA and SQIVND (reference sequence). The DNA of the CDR3 is TGTGCCAGTAGTCCGACAGGGAGCTCCTACAATGAGCAGTTCTTC. As protein: CASSPTGSSYNEQFF.

This clone has just one count. In the same sample, other DNA sequences code for this CDR3. The chain joins TRBV6-6 to TRBJ1-1, with D possibly being TRBD1 (6 bases). Trimming removed 6 bases from V and 2 bases from J, with 16 bases in between. This CDR3 spans 15 amino acids. CDR1 is MNHNY and CDR2 is SVGAGI in the germline V gene (reference sequence). CDR3 nucleotides: TGTGCCAGCAGGGGGGCAGGGGATGGAAACACTGAAGCTTTCTTT. Translation: CASRGAGDGNTEAFF.

The chain couples TRBV9 to TRBJ1-3, with TRBD1 identical over 9 bases. Germline V CDR1 and CDR2: SGDLS, YYNGEE. The length of the CDR3 is 17 residues. Trimming took 3 bases from V and 4 from J; bases not matched to a gene: 11. The CDR3 reads CASSALPGTGQGNTIYF. The CDR3 DNA sequence: TGTGCCAGCAGCGCCCTACCCGGGACAGGGCAAGGAAACACCATATATTTT.

This rearrangement joins TRBV6-6 to TRBJ1-5; possible D gene TRBD1, 5 bases. CDR1 and CDR2 from the germline V gene are MNHNY and SVGAGI (reference sequence). The ends were cut back, 5 bases at V and 7 bases at J, with 18 bases in the middle. The CDR3 totals 15 residues. The CDR3 here is CASSQGGALGQPQHF. CDR3 DNA: TGTGCCAGCAGTCAAGGAGGGGCCCTCGGGCAGCCCCAGCATTTT.